The source of this T cell receptor beta chain is a study of blood T cell repertoires in COVID-19. At the level of the study: COVID-19 samples, acute and convalescent, were from the United States, Italy and Spain. In each case, the material was cDNA or gDNA derived from T cells, B-cell-depleted T cells, or PBMCs.

Original methodology: Amplification of reference gene primers provided the estimated nucleated cell counts. Clones were sequenced by immunoSEQ multiplex PCR, and TCRdb holds only the in-frame ones, with some missing. D and trimming were read from the DNA, whereas the V and J calls and clone size are those reported in that table. The sample has around 59,000 clones; roughly four fifths are singletons. V lost 6 bases and J lost 3; bases outside the gene matches: 6. This CDR3 comprises 15 residues. Germline CDR1 and CDR2: MNHEY and SVGAGI. This receptor was obtained from a human donor in a cohort sampled during active COVID-19. The sample consisted of peripheral blood. V and J are TRBV6-5 and TRBJ2-3, with TRBD2 matching 10 bases. In DNA, the CDR3 is TGTGCCAGCAGCCTAGCGGGAGCGGGGACAGATACGCAGTATTTT. It codes for CASSLAGAGTDTQYF.